Shown below are 5 T cell receptor beta chains from a single sample sequenced in a study of a mutant IDH1 vaccine in newly diagnosed glioma. The assay was immunoSEQ multiplex PCR, and TCRdb's table has in-frame clones only and misses some. In the table there are 15,000 or so clones, around 95% of which are singletons. The time point denotes: baseline, week 1 (first vaccination visit). Specified treatment: pre-vaccination baseline after standard-of-care therapy. The sequencing used peripheral blood mononuclear cells (PBMCs), collected from a glioma patient treated with radiotherapy, temozolomide or both. The receptors were sampled from a woman in her late teens or twenties with glioma. Some clones in this sample may be carry-over from other donors' samples.

In this sample, this clone turned up once. This sequence joins TRBV10-3 and TRBJ1-6; TRBD1 matches 9 bases. The V gene's germline CDR1 is ENHRY and CDR2 SYGVKD. This CDR3 region has 14 residues. The V gene end was trimmed by 10 bases and the J gene end by 5 bases; junction bases not matched to a gene: 6. The CDR3 DNA sequence: TGTGCCACCCTGAGGACAGGGGATAATTCACCCCTCCACTTT. As protein: CATLRTGDNSPLHF.

The V and J genes are TRBV11-2 and TRBJ2-2; 7 bases fit TRBD2. In germline, CDR1 is SGHAT, CDR2 FQNNGV. CDR3 size: 16 residues. The J segment lost 4 bases and the V segment lost 3 bases, leaving 8 bases of the junction unmatched. The CDR3 protein is CASSFTASGRTGELFF. CDR3 DNA sequence: TGTGCCAGCAGCTTTACTGCTAGCGGCCGCACCGGGGAGCTGTTTTTT. Full variable domain (rest looked up from reference TRBV11-2 and TRBJ2-2): EAGVAQSPRYKIIEKRQSVAFWCNPISGHATLYWYQQILGQGPKLLIQFQNNGVVDDSQLPKDRFSAERLKGVDSTLKIQPAKLEDSAVYLCASSFTASGRTGELFFGEGSRLTVL.

The chain recombines TRBV5-4 with TRBJ1-2; no reliable D call. The CDR3 consists of 14 residues. Trimming removed 4 bases from V and 4 bases from J, with 14 bases in between. Germline CDR1 reads SGHNT; CDR2 reads YYREEE (reference sequence). The DNA for the CDR3 is TGTGCCAGCAGCGGGGAAGCTGACGGCTATGGCTACACCTTC. It translates to CASSGEADGYGYTF.

V gene TRBV18 combines with J gene TRBJ1-6, with D uncertain. The germline gives CDR1 KGHSH, CDR2 LQKENI. Between the trimmed V and J ends, which lost 5 bases and 8 bases, there was a span of 13 bases. CDR3 length: 14 residues. The CDR3 DNA follows: TGTGCCAGCTCAGCCCGCACACGAGATTCACCCCTCCACTTT. It codes for CASSARTRDSPLHF.

The V call is TRBV5-6, the J call TRBJ2-2, with TRBD2 matching over 7 bases. Unmatched junction bases numbered 3, after V lost 7 bases and J lost 6 bases. This CDR3 has 12 amino acids. Germline V gene sequence: CDR1 SGHDT, CDR2 YYEEEE. The CDR3 protein is CASGRASGELFF. The CDR3 DNA is TGTGCCAGCGGGAGGGCCTCCGGGGAGCTGTTTTTT.